The present TCR beta chain was sequenced within a study of early T cells in non-severe SARS-CoV-2 infection (dated by TCRdb to about 2021). About the full investigation: Because TCR sequencing was done on bulk RNA from unsorted whole blood, the alpha and beta chains could not be paired. Summary of the overall study and its limitations: VDJdb matching was skewed toward anti-spike CD8 responses and likely underestimated virus-specific expansions, missing private and CD4 specificities.

Libraries were prepared through 5' RACE. Sequencing instrument: NextSeq 500. In the TCR library protocol, unique molecular identifiers were attached to individual cDNA molecules to correct for PCR bias and sequencing error. TCR alpha and beta chains were both sequenced, and the abundances of alpha and beta sequences in each sample were closely correlated with each other. Under the source paper's analysis protocol: Decombinator V4 was used to annotate the V gene, J gene and CDR3 of the TCR sequences. Expanded TCRs were defined as changing significantly between any two time points under a Poisson model with p below 0.0001. Abundances of TCRs were expressed as counts per million after normalisation to the total number of TCRs sequenced in each sample. TRAV1-2 paired with TRAJ12, TRAJ20 or TRAJ33 defined MAIT TCRs, while TRAV10 paired with TRAJ18 defined iNKT TCRs. VDJdb, accessed on 1 November 2021, was searched for TCRs annotated for CMV, EBV and SARS-CoV-2, and TCRs annotated for more than one antigen were excluded. TCRdb trimmed the raw reads at Q25, called clones with MiXCR and kept productive beta chains. Here each entry gathers all rows of one CDR3 protein and keeps the most common genes and DNA. V and J calls and clone size were set by TCRdb, not the authors. Within this sample are about 40,000 distinct CDR3 sequences, with 20% to 25% of them counted one time only. 4.6% of the sample is in the top ten clones.

A case-control design nested within a healthcare worker cohort in London, UK, was used, with weekly nasopharyngeal swab PCR tests and blood sampling performed. Healthcare workers were enrolled in the week of the UK lockdown, from 23 to 31 March 2020, and were followed every week for up to roughly 15 weeks. This clonotype has ten or more counts. Its antigen has not been determined. Base-call qualities are not available, and no considerably larger clone is one nucleotide away. From the germline V gene (reference sequence), CDR1 is DFQATT and CDR2 is SNEGSKA. V lost 3 bases and J lost 5 bases; the stretch between them is 6 bases long. From its cysteine to its phenylalanine, the CDR3 spans 11 amino acids. Of the read, only the CDR3 DNA is kept; its 33 bases are in frame from base 1.

Recombination linked TRBV20-1 to TRBJ2-3, with the identity of the D gene unclear. This TCR was recovered from an adult who was a healthcare worker with PCR-confirmed SARS-CoV-2 infection or an uninfected control (not recorded which). The sample was whole blood, taken at baseline. CDR3 loop: CSASTRDTQYF. In nucleotides, the sequence is TGCAGTGCTAGCACCCGAGATACGCAGTATTTT.